Listed below are T cell receptor beta chains from one sample, sequenced in a study of blood T cells in healthy people across ages. TCRdb re-derived calls from the 5' RACE reads in MiXCR, one entry per CDR3 protein. The table lists 1.5 million to 2 million distinct CDR3 sequences, about 50% of them singletons. Input material: blood. All receptors come from a woman in her thirties or forties in good health. CDR3s include the opening cysteine and the closing phenylalanine or tryptophan. The order of the fields is clone size, J gene, V gene, CDR3 protein. The size entry is marked missing in some rows and otherwise reads once, few, many or a size class.

. TRBJ1-5 TRBV3-1 CASSQDRDRDQPQHF
. . TRBV6-2/TRBV6-3 CASSHTGAEQYF
. TRBJ1-6 TRBV28 CASSSLSGRGSPLHF
few TRBJ2-1 TRBV7-9 CASSSRKRPYNEQFF
. TRBJ2-7 TRBV28 CASNHGGAGSNEQYF
. TRBJ2-3 TRBV2 CASDWGISTDTQYF
. TRBJ2-5 TRBV9 CASSVWDNKETQYF
few . TRBV27 CASRASTGVRETQYF
. TRBJ2-1 TRBV4-1 CASSQAGRDGNEQFF
few TRBJ2-7 TRBV11-2 CASSFRGQIYEQYF
. TRBJ2-1 TRBV7-9 CASSPTGLAFYNEQFF
. TRBJ1-2 TRBV29-1 CSVERFNYGYTF
. TRBJ2-3 TRBV20-1 CSRTGALRTDTQYF
. TRBJ1-4 TRBV27 CASSSSYGTSTEKLFF
. TRBJ2-7 TRBV7-6 CASRSGQGLLDEQYF
many TRBJ2-3 TRBV29-1 CSVDNPDTQYF
. . TRBV11-2 CASSPRDRTYPREQYF
. TRBJ2-5 TRBV20-1 CSAETGAVGETQYF
. TRBJ2-7 TRBV7-8 CASSLAGVVNEQYF
. . TRBV20-1 CSASVERSSYNEQYF
. . TRBV5-1 CASRLGTGANEQYF
. TRBJ2-1 TRBV6-1 CASSEWDRSTNEQFF
. . TRBV7-2 CASIPRPAGETQYF
. TRBJ2-5 TRBV7-2 CASSRDSLGLKTQYF
. TRBJ2-1 TRBV28 CASSLPTSGGPKYNEQFF
. TRBJ2-7 TRBV4-1 CGSSPGQGAYEQYF
. TRBJ2-5 TRBV5-1 CTSSLVGETQYF
few TRBJ2-3 TRBV4-3 CASSQDLLLRYTDTQYF
few TRBJ2-6 TRBV4-3 CASSLYATGTSGANVLTF
. . TRBV18 CASSPQPGLETQYF
few TRBJ2-1 TRBV7-2 CASSLGKGLASYNEQFF
few TRBJ2-3 TRBV11-2 CASSLWRGYADTQYF
many TRBJ2-3 TRBV7-2 CASRLITDTQYF
few TRBJ2-3 TRBV13 CASSFGGGASRDTQYF
once TRBJ1-6 TRBV2 CASSEDWGQPDSPLHF
. TRBJ2-1 TRBV6-1 CASQGNLYNEQFF